This entry lists 21 T cell receptor beta chains sequenced from one sample in a study of CD8+ T cells in alopecia areata. TCR sequencing used cDNA made by reverse transcription of extracted RNA. The protocol was immunoSEQ multiplex PCR, while the TCRdb copy is restricted to in-frame clones and leaves out a portion. Sampling found roughly 260,000 clones, none seen once. Sorting relied on CD4, CD8alpha, NKG2D, NKG2ACE and other markers applied to pooled cutaneous lymph node cells. The specimen sequenced was CD4+ T cells sorted from a lymph node. These receptors originate from a C3H/HeJ mouse with alopecia areata. The mouse strain carries the MHC haplotype H2-k.

This clone was detected only a few times. The gene names given are mouse names. The read ends 4 residues early relative to the CDR3; the germline J gene fills the gap. Other DNA sequences in this sample translate to the same CDR3. The V call is TRBV1, the J call TRBJ2-2, with no clear D. Trimming cost V 0 bases and J 1 base, with 6 bases left between them. The CDR3 length is 15 residues. Germline CDR1 is NSQYPW and CDR2 is LRSPGD (reference sequence). The sequenced CDR3 bases are TGCACCTGCAGTGCAGACGACAAAAACACCGGG. This codes for CTCSADDKNTG. The entire CDR3 is CTCSADDKNTGQLYF.

To note about this clone: Genes and germline are mouse. The read finishes 4 residues shy of the CDR3 end, and the germline J gene is used to complete it. The chain links TRBV13-1 to TRBJ2-3, with 7 bases matching TRBD1. CDR3 length: 15 residues. After removal of 4 bases from V and 0 bases from J, the junction contained 5 bases not matched to a gene. Germline values: CDR1 NSHNY, CDR2 SYGAGN. CDR3 bases read: TGTGCCAGCAGTTCCGGGACAGCTAGTGCAGAA. Translating gives CASSSGTASAE. Given in full, the CDR3 is CASSSGTASAETLYF.

This clone was recorded a few times. Germline and genes here are mouse. The read terminates 4 residues ahead of where the CDR3 ends, so the germline J gene completes it. Within the sample, other DNA sequences also encode this same CDR3. The chain carries TRBV19 and TRBJ2-5, with a weak D call TRBD1 (6 bases). The V gene lost 2 bases and the J gene lost 3 bases, with 10 bases spanning the gap. Germline V CDR1 and CDR2: FNHDT, SITEND (reference sequence). The CDR3 has 14 amino acids. The CDR3 bases that were read are TGTGCCAGCAGTATTCCGGGACAACAAGAC. The encoded protein is CASSIPGQQD. The CDR3 in full is CASSIPGQQDTQYF.

This clone turned up a few times. The gene symbols are mouse symbols. The CDR3 goes on 4 residues after the read ends, and that part is filled in from the germline J gene. The chain carries TRBV13-2 and TRBJ2-4, with TRBD1 matching over 10 bases. V lost 2 bases, J lost 2 bases, and 2 bases stayed unmatched. CDR3 length: 15 residues. Germline CDR1 is NNHNN and CDR2 is SYGAGS (reference sequence). CDR3 loop: CASGDDRGPQNTLYF. The CDR3 bases that were read are TGTGCCAGCGGTGACGACAGGGGGCCTCAAAAC.

Comments on this clone: A much larger clone lies a single base off, so this may be a read error. All gene names here are mouse names. The sample has other DNA sequences that encode this CDR3 too. Partial CDR3 DNA: TGTGCCAGCAGTGATATGGGGGCAAACTCC. Its translation is CASSDMGANS. In full, the CDR3 reads CASSDMGANSDYTF. The chain uses TRBV13-3 and TRBJ1-2; D might be TRBD1 (5 bases). The CDR3 goes on 4 residues after the read ends, and that part is filled in from the germline J gene. V lost 1 base and J 0 bases, leaving 7 bases between the germline ends. The CDR3 has 14 amino acids. The germline gives CDR1 NNHDY, CDR2 SYVADS.

There are a few counts of this clone. Gene names denote mouse genes. CDR3 residues: CASSSDRGNTEVFF. CDR3 DNA (partial): TGTGCCAGCAGTTCAGACAGGGGAAACACA. The chain links TRBV19 to TRBJ1-1; 8 bases agree with TRBD1. With the read ending 4 residues before the CDR3 end, the germline J gene is used to fill in that end. CDR3 length: 14 amino acids. V lost 4 bases, J lost 1 base, and 3 bases stayed unmatched. Germline CDR1 reads FNHDT; CDR2 reads SITEND (reference sequence).

This clone was seen only a few times. The germline and genes are mouse ones. The read ends 4 residues before the CDR3 terminus; that terminus is restored from the germline J gene. The V call is TRBV1, the J call TRBJ1-2; possible D gene TRBD1, 5 bases. CDR3 size: 14 residues. V dropped 3 bases and J dropped 4 bases, with 12 bases sitting between them. In germline, CDR1 is NSQYPW, CDR2 LRSPGD (reference sequence). This CDR3 is CTCSAEGRGSDYTF. CDR3 DNA, as far as it was read: TGCACCTGCAGTGCCGAGGGGAGGGGCTCC.

On this clone itself: Genes and germline are mouse. The read comes to an end 4 residues before the CDR3 does, leaving the germline J gene to fill in the end. The V gene is TRBV13-1, the J gene TRBJ2-7; tentative D call: TRBD1 (6 bases). The CDR3 loop spans 14 amino acids. Germline V lookup: CDR1 NSHNY, CDR2 SYGAGN. V was shortened by 2 bases and J by 0 bases, with 9 bases between the two germline ends. The CDR3 DNA, read in part, is TGTGCCAGCAGTGAGGGGGACACCTCCTAT. Translated, it gives CASSEGDTSY. The whole CDR3 region reads CASSEGDTSYEQYF.

As to this clone: The gene symbols are mouse symbols. The CDR3 end falls 4 residues outside the read, so it is completed with the germline J gene. Other DNA sequences of this sample code for an identical CDR3. The chain uses TRBV17 and TRBJ2-2; 7 positions agree with TRBD2. The CDR3 has 15 residues. V shed 3 bases, J shed 0 bases, and the junction held 1 base outside the gene matches. Germline V CDR1 and CDR2: MNHDT, YYDKIL. The CDR3 region is CASSSWGANTGQLYF. The part of the CDR3 DNA that was read is TGTGCTAGCAGTAGTTGGGGGGCAAACACCGGG. Using reference TRBV17 and TRBJ2-2 for the parts outside the CDR3, the full variable domain is DTTVKQNPRYKLARVGKPVNLICSQTMNHDTMYWYQKKPNQAPKLLLFYYDKILNREADTFEKFQSSRPNNSFCSLYIGSAGLEYSAMYLCASSSWGANTGQLYFGEGSKLTVL.

The table lists this clone with a few counts. Genes and germline are mouse. The CDR3 goes on 4 residues after the read ends, and that part is filled in from the germline J gene. The same CDR3 can be traced to other DNA sequences in this sample. V usage is TRBV19 and J usage is TRBJ1-2; D might be TRBD1 (5 bases). The CDR3 totals 13 residues. The ends were cut back, 3 bases at V and 4 bases at J, with 10 bases in the middle. Germline CDR1 FNHDT, CDR2 SITEND (reference sequence). This CDR3 is CASSTGRGSDYTF. Partial CDR3 DNA: TGTGCCAGCAGTACAGGGAGAGGCTCC.

Only a few counts were recorded for this clone. Mouse gene names and germline throughout. The sequence runs out 4 residues before the end of the CDR3; the remainder is reconstructed from the germline J gene. The chain combines TRBV19 with TRBJ1-1; tentatively, D is TRBD1 (6 bases). CDR1 and CDR2 from the germline V gene are FNHDT and SITEND (reference sequence). This CDR3 comprises 12 residues. The CDR3 reads CASSIGTVEVFF. The CDR3 DNA, read in part, is TGTGCCAGCAGTATAGGGACAGTA. The full variable domain, with the rest looked up from reference TRBV19 and TRBJ1-1, is GGIITQTPKFLIGQEGQKLTLKCQQNFNHDTMYWYRQDSGKGLRLIYYSITENDLQKGDLSEGYDASREKKSSFSLTVTSAQKNEMAVFLCASSIGTVEVFFGKGTRLTVV.

This clone was observed a handful of times. Gene names are mouse gene names. Read coverage stops 4 residues before the CDR3 terminus; the germline J gene supplies the remainder. The chain carries TRBV1 and TRBJ2-2; TRBD2 aligns across 12 bases. Germline trimming cut 4 bases from V and 0 bases from J; bases unmatched to any gene: 6. The germline V gene encodes CDR1 NSQYPW and CDR2 LRSPGD (reference sequence). The CDR3 contains 18 residues. The CDR3 protein is CTCSVRDWGDANTGQLYF. The part of the CDR3 DNA that was read is TGCACCTGCAGTGTCCGGGACTGGGGGGACGCAAACACCGGG.

Notes on this clone: Gene names are the mouse ones. The read ends 4 residues early relative to the CDR3; the germline J gene fills the gap. The chain joins TRBV13-2 to TRBJ2-7; tentatively, D is TRBD1 (6 bases). The germline V gene has CDR1 NNHNN and CDR2 SYGAGS (reference sequence). This CDR3 contains 13 residues. This CDR3 is CASGARDTYEQYF. Partial CDR3 DNA: TGTGCCAGCGGTGCACGGGACACATAT.

This clone was detected a few times. Mouse names are used for the genes. The read ends 4 residues shy of where the CDR3 ends; the end is completed using the germline J gene. This sample also contains other DNA sequences that code for the same CDR3. V gene TRBV19 combines with J gene TRBJ2-2; 8 positions agree with TRBD2. The CDR3 loop spans 15 amino acids. Germline CDR1 reads FNHDT; CDR2 reads SITEND (reference sequence). With 5 bases clipped from V and 0 bases from J, the junction kept 3 bases outside the gene matches. The CDR3 protein is CASRTGGANTGQLYF. The covered CDR3 bases are TGTGCCAGCAGAACTGGGGGCGCAAACACCGGG.

With regard to this clone: Gene names follow the mouse nomenclature. The read comes to an end 4 residues before the CDR3 does, leaving the germline J gene to fill in the end. This rearrangement joins TRBV1 to TRBJ2-5; 10 bases map to TRBD2. The germline CDR1 and CDR2 sequences are NSQYPW and LRSPGD (reference sequence). J was trimmed by 0 bases and V by 4 bases; bases with no gene match: 4. The CDR3 is 16 residues long. The CDR3 sequence: CTCSDGTGDNQDTQYF. The sequenced part of the CDR3 DNA is TGCACCTGCAGTGACGGGACTGGGGATAACCAAGAC.

The table lists this clone with a few counts. Genes and germline come from the mouse. The read ends 4 residues shy of where the CDR3 ends; the end is completed using the germline J gene. The chain joins TRBV31 to TRBJ2-3; 9 bases fit TRBD2. V gave up 4 bases and J gave up 2 bases; unmatched junction bases: 1. The germline CDR1 and CDR2 sequences are GKSSPN and SITVG. The CDR3 contains 13 residues. CDR3 sequence: CAWNWGAAETLYF. Incomplete CDR3 DNA: TGTGCCTGGAACTGGGGGGCTGCAGAA. The entire variable domain, with the rest obtained from reference TRBV31 and TRBJ2-3, is as follows: AQTIHQWPVAEIKAVGSPLSLGCTIKGKSSPNLYWYWQATGGTLQQLFYSITVGQVESVVQLNLSASRPKDDQFILSTEKLLLSHSGFYLCAWNWGAAETLYFGSGTRLTVL.

This clone showed up just a few times. Mouse gene names apply. The read gets to within 4 residues of the CDR3 end, and the germline J gene fills in the rest. The gene calls are TRBV17 and TRBJ2-1; the D is unclear. This CDR3 is built from 12 residues. CDR1 MNHDT and CDR2 YYDKIL come from the germline V gene. The V gene lost 5 bases and the J gene lost 3 bases, with 5 bases spanning the gap. The CDR3 loop reads CASSQAYAEQFF. Partial CDR3 DNA: TGTGCTAGCAGTCAGGCCTATGCT.

This clone was seen a few times. Any gene name here is a mouse gene name. The read finishes 4 residues shy of the CDR3 end, and the germline J gene is used to complete it. The chain uses TRBV13-2 and TRBJ2-5, with 8 bases fitting TRBD2. Germline V lookup: CDR1 NNHNN, CDR2 SYGAGS (reference sequence). The V gene end was trimmed by 0 bases and the J gene end by 1 base; junction bases not matched to a gene: 1. There are 15 residues in the CDR3. CDR3 in amino acids: CASGDELGDQDTQYF. The sequenced part of the CDR3 DNA is TGTGCCAGCGGTGATGAACTGGGGGACCAAGAC.

Comment on this clone: Gene names follow the mouse nomenclature. The observed sequence ends 4 residues before the CDR3 terminus, with the missing tail filled in from the germline J gene. The genes are TRBV19 and TRBJ1-1; TRBD1 matches at 8 bases. CDR3 length equals 14 residues. Germline-derived CDR1 and CDR2 are FNHDT and SITEND (reference sequence). Unmatched junction bases numbered 6, after V lost 5 bases and J lost 3 bases. CDR3 in amino acids: CASSPDRGYTEVFF. CDR3 bases read: TGTGCCAGCAGCCCCGACAGGGGTTACACA.

This clone showed up just a few times. Gene names follow the mouse nomenclature. The CDR3 extends 4 residues past the end of the read, so its final part is completed from the germline J gene. The V and J genes are TRBV5 and TRBJ2-1; 9 positions match TRBD2. With V trimmed by 1 base and J by 1 base, 2 bases remained unmatched. CDR1 is LGHNA, CDR2 YNLKQL, per germline (reference sequence). This CDR3 is built from 16 residues. CDR3 DNA, as far as it was read: TGTGCCAGCAGCCAAGGACTGGGGGAAAACTATGCT. Amino acids: CASSQGLGENYA. The whole CDR3 sequence is CASSQGLGENYAEQFF.

The table lists this clone with a few counts. Germline and genes here are mouse. The read ends 4 residues early relative to the CDR3; the germline J gene fills the gap. This rearrangement joins TRBV19 to TRBJ1-1; D is possibly TRBD1 (6 bases). Germline CDR1 is FNHDT and CDR2 is SITEND (reference sequence). The CDR3 length is 14 residues. The DNA read from the CDR3 is TGTGCCAGCAGTATAGCGGGGGGGGCGCGA. It specifies CASSIAGGAR. The full CDR3 is CASSIAGGAREVFF.